The 10 T cell receptor beta chains listed next were all sequenced from one sample in a study of cytomegalovirus exposure and HLA in healthy donors. The PCR had 60 Vbeta and 13 Jbeta primers. TCRdb keeps only in-frame clones here, not all; method: immunoSEQ multiplex PCR. The repertoire holds 95,000 to 130,000 clones, with 81% as singletons. The specimen sequenced was PBMCs. The receptor set was obtained from a woman in her twenties or thirties in good health and CMV-seronegative.

This clone occurred once. This chain uses TRBV2 with TRBJ1-6; D is possibly TRBD1 (5 bases). Germline CDR1 and CDR2: SNHLY and FYNNEI. The V end lost 6 bases, the J end lost 3 bases, and 6 bases lay between the germline ends. This CDR3 has 13 residues. CDR3 sequence (DNA): TGTGCCAGCAGGGGGGGCTATAATTCACCCCTCCACTTT. Its protein product is CASRGGYNSPLHF. Full variable domain (rest looked up from reference TRBV2 and TRBJ1-6): EPEVTQTPSHQVTQMGQEVILRCVPISNHLYFYWYRQILGQKVEFLVSFYNNEISEKSEIFDDQFSVERPDGSNFTLKIRSTKLEDSAMYFCASRGGYNSPLHFGNGTRLTVT.

A single count supports this clone. The chain joins TRBV19 to TRBJ2-1, with 7 bases lining up with TRBD2. Germline V CDR1 and CDR2: LNHDA, SQIVND (reference sequence). The CDR3 has 19 amino acids. Losses at the gene ends were 5 bases for V and 0 bases for J; bases not matched to a gene: 16. The DNA of the CDR3 is TGTGCCAGTAGTCTCCCGGCTAGCGGAGGGCCTAGCTCCTACAATGAGCAGTTCTTC. This encodes CASSLPASGGPSSYNEQFF.

The rearrangement uses TRBV19 and TRBJ2-7; D unresolved. This CDR3 comprises 13 residues. Germline loops: CDR1 LNHDA, CDR2 SQIVND (reference sequence). The germline V and J ends were trimmed by 4 bases and 1 base, with 8 bases remaining between them. Here the CDR3 reads CASSRALSYEQYF. In DNA, the CDR3 is TGTGCCAGTAGTAGGGCTCTATCCTACGAGCAGTACTTC.

This clone was counted only a few times. This chain connects TRBV4-3 to TRBJ1-1; D not certain. The V and J ends lost 1 base and 4 bases respectively, with 10 bases between them. Germline V gene lookup returns CDR1 LGHNA and CDR2 YSLEER. This CDR3 has 14 residues. Here the CDR3 reads CASSQGRSSTEAFF. The CDR3 region has the DNA TGCGCCAGCAGCCAAGGGCGGTCTAGCACTGAAGCTTTCTTT.

The rearrangement joins TRBV6-4 to TRBJ2-5, with a tentative D call TRBD1 (5 bases). Germline V gene data show CDR1 as MRHNA and CDR2 as SNTAGT. The ends were cut back, 4 bases at V and 7 bases at J, with 13 bases in the middle. The CDR3 spans 13 residues. The DNA of the CDR3 is TGTGCCAGCAGTGGACAGAAGGCGGTGACCCAGTACTTC. Protein sequence: CASSGQKAVTQYF.

The genes are TRBV19 and TRBJ2-1, with a possible D match to TRBD2 (5 bases). The CDR3 spans 13 residues. Germline-derived CDR1 and CDR2 are LNHDA and SQIVND (reference sequence). The V end lost 7 bases, the J end lost 7 bases, and 14 bases lay between the germline ends. In DNA form, the CDR3 reads TGTGCCAGTATAGCCATCCCGGGGAATGAGCAGTTCTTC. Its translation is CASIAIPGNEQFF.

This chain links TRBV11-2 with TRBJ2-3, with 8 bases aligning to TRBD2. Germline trimming cut 3 bases from V and 3 bases from J; bases unmatched to any gene: 8. The CDR3 sequence is 16 residues long. Germline CDR1 is SGHAT and CDR2 is FQNNGV. This CDR3 is CASSFPAGGSTDTQYF. In DNA form, the CDR3 reads TGTGCCAGCAGCTTCCCCGCGGGAGGTTCTACAGATACGCAGTATTTT.

This chain links TRBV25-1 with TRBJ1-1, with D tentatively TRBD1 (6 bases). V was shortened by 7 bases and J by 2 bases, with 14 bases between the two germline ends. The CDR3 is 14 amino acids. The germline CDR1 and CDR2 sequences are MGHDK and SYGVNS. CDR3 region: CASTLQGLNTEAFF. As DNA, the CDR3 is TGTGCCAGCACCCTACAGGGTCTCAACACTGAAGCTTTCTTT.

This clone was seen a single time. The V and J genes are TRBV7-9 and TRBJ1-2; 7 nucleotides match TRBD1. This CDR3 is built from 16 residues. The V segment lost 3 bases and the J segment 7 bases; nucleotides outside the gene matches: 14. Germline lookup yields CDR1 SEHNR and CDR2 FQNEAQ (reference sequence). This chain's CDR3 is CASSLLTGRDLGGYTF. The CDR3 region has the DNA TGTGCCAGCAGCTTGTTGACAGGGCGAGACCTGGGTGGCTACACCTTC.

This rearrangement joins TRBV19 to TRBJ1-2; TRBD1 aligns across 7 bases. The CDR3 consists of 14 residues. In germline, CDR1 is LNHDA, CDR2 SQIVND (reference sequence). V lost 5 bases and J lost 6; bases outside the gene matches: 9. CDR3 bases: TGTGCCAGTAGTGCAACGGGGACAGCAGATGGCTACACCTTC. Protein product: CASSATGTADGYTF.